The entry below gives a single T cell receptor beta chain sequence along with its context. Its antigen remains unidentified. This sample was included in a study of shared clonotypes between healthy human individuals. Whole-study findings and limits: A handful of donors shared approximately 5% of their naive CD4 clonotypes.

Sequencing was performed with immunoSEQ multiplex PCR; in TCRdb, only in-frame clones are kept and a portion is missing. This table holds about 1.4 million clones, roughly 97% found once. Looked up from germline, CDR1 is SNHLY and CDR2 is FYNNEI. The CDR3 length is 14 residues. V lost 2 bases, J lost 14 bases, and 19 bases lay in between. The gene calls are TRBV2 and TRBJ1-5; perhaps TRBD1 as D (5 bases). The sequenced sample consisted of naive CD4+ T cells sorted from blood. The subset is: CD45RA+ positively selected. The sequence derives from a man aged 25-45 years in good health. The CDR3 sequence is CASSESLGQESKHF. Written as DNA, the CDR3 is TGTGCCAGCAGTGAATCACTGGGGCAAGAGTCTAAGCATTTT.